The rows below give T cell receptor beta chains drawn from one sample of a study of blood T cell repertoires in COVID-19. The protocol was immunoSEQ multiplex PCR, while the TCRdb copy is restricted to in-frame clones and leaves out a portion. The sample contains 110,000 to 150,000 clones, approximately 82% of which appear only once. Sequencing was carried out using peripheral blood. These receptors all stem from a man aged 55 to 70 with active or convalescent COVID-19. Each CDR3 is given with its conserved first and last residue. D genes are given only for firm matches. Clone size is not always given. Where it is, it says once, few, many or a class for expanded clones.

V,D,J,size,CDR3,DNA
TRBV25-1,TRBD1,TRBJ1-2,-,CASLGGREPRGYTF,TGTGCCAGCTTAGGGGGCCGGGAACCGAGGGGCTACACCTTC
TRBV30,-,TRBJ1-1,-,CAWSTGRNTEAFF,TGTGCCTGGAGTACTGGGAGGAACACTGAAGCTTTCTTT
TRBV6-1,-,TRBJ1-1,-,CASSRDGNTEAFF,TGTGCCAGCAGCCGGGATGGGAACACTGAAGCTTTCTTT
TRBV7-2,-,TRBJ2-5,-,CASSFFREETQYF,TGTGCCAGCAGCTTTTTTCGGGAAGAGACCCAGTACTTC
TRBV7-2,TRBD1,TRBJ2-7,once,CASSQDRGAAEQYF,TGTGCCAGCAGCCAGGACAGGGGGGCAGCCGAGCAGTACTTC
TRBV10-1,-,TRBJ2-2,few,CASTWGLGTGELFF,TGCGCCAGCACCTGGGGGCTGGGGACCGGGGAGCTGTTTTTT
TRBV12-3/TRBV12-4,TRBD1,TRBJ1-1,-,CASRDRLNTEAFF,TGTGCCAGCAGGGACAGGCTGAACACTGAAGCTTTCTTT
TRBV4-3,-,TRBJ1-2,once,CASSQDAGRGTRGYGYTF,TGCGCCAGCAGCCAAGATGCGGGAAGAGGGACGAGAGGCTATGGCTACACCTTC
TRBV10-1,-,TRBJ2-3,-,CASSEAGRRITDTQYF,TGCGCCAGCAGTGAGGCGGGGCGGCGGATCACAGATACGCAGTATTTT
TRBV5-1,-,TRBJ1-6,-,CASRIAGRRSTLHF,TGCGCCAGCAGGATTGCGGGAAGGCGTTCGACCCTCCACTTT
TRBV29-1,-,TRBJ2-2,once,CSVVRGWTGELFF,TGCAGCGTTGTCAGGGGCTGGACCGGGGAGCTGTTTTTT
TRBV19,TRBD1,TRBJ1-4,-,CASSIQDRGGEKLFF,TGTGCCAGTAGTATTCAAGACAGGGGAGGTGAAAAACTGTTTTTT
TRBV4-3,-,TRBJ2-1,-,CASSQGGGTYNEQFF,TGCGCCAGCAGCCAAGGTGGGGGGACGTACAATGAGCAGTTCTTC
TRBV4-1,-,TRBJ1-4,-,CASSQSRGANEKLFF,TGCGCCAGCAGCCAGTCCCGGGGTGCTAATGAAAAACTGTTTTTT
TRBV10-3,-,TRBJ1-1,-,CAISVPRGEAFF,TGTGCCATCAGTGTCCCTAGGGGTGAAGCTTTCTTT
TRBV15,-,TRBJ1-5,-,CATSTPDSSNQPQHF,TGTGCCACCAGCACACCGGACAGTAGCAATCAGCCCCAGCATTTT
TRBV11-2,-,TRBJ2-1,few,CASSLTLLAPLSSYNEQFF,TGTGCCAGCAGCTTAACATTGCTAGCGCCCCTGAGCTCCTACAATGAGCAGTTCTTC
TRBV19,-,TRBJ1-2,-,CASSIVRGDYGYTF,TGTGCCAGTAGTATCGTCAGGGGCGACTATGGCTACACCTTC
TRBV7-2,TRBD1,TRBJ1-1,-,CASSLGTGRVIEAFF,TGTGCCAGCAGCTTAGGGACAGGGAGAGTGATTGAAGCTTTCTTT
TRBV7-2,-,TRBJ1-6,-,CASSLQGQNNSPLHF,TGTGCCAGCAGCTTGCAGGGACAAAATAATTCACCCCTCCACTTT
TRBV27,-,TRBJ2-5,-,CASMGQTQETQYF,TGTGCCAGCATGGGGCAGACTCAAGAGACCCAGTACTTC
TRBV7-9,TRBD1,TRBJ1-1,once,CASSLGTGGGAFF,TGTGCCAGCAGCTTAGGGACAGGAGGTGGAGCTTTCTTT
TRBV5-1,TRBD2,TRBJ2-3,-,CASSPQRESTDTQYF,TGCGCCAGCAGCCCACAGCGGGAGAGCACAGATACGCAGTATTTT
TRBV20-1,-,TRBJ1-1,-,CSASSVRSTEAFF,TGCAGTGCTAGTTCGGTACGGTCCACTGAAGCTTTCTTT
TRBV5-4,TRBD1,TRBJ1-4,-,CASSITGARGEKLFF,TGTGCCAGCAGCATCACAGGGGCGAGGGGTGAAAAACTGTTTTTT
TRBV5-4,TRBD1,TRBJ1-6,-,CASSLTAGGRGSPLHF,TGTGCCAGCAGCTTGACGGCAGGGGGTAGGGGTTCACCCCTCCACTTT
TRBV19,-,TRBJ2-1,few,CASSINGANEQFF,TGTGCCAGTAGTATAAATGGGGCCAATGAGCAGTTCTTC
TRBV7-2,-,TRBJ1-3,-,CASSRFRTAGNTIYF,TGTGCCAGCAGCAGATTCCGTACTGCTGGAAACACCATATATTTT
TRBV5-5,-,TRBJ1-4,once,CASSLVGRTFATNEKLFF,TGTGCCAGCAGCTTGGTAGGACGGACTTTTGCAACTAATGAAAAACTGTTTTTT
TRBV9,TRBD1,TRBJ1-1,-,CASSERQGGTEAFF,TGTGCCAGCAGCGAGCGACAGGGGGGGACTGAAGCTTTCTTT
TRBV7-8,-,TRBJ1-3,-,CASSEQGSGNTIYF,TGTGCCAGCAGCGAGCAGGGGTCGGGAAACACCATATATTTT
TRBV19,TRBD2,TRBJ2-3,-,CASGAGDGTDTQYF,TGTGCCAGTGGAGCGGGGGATGGCACAGATACGCAGTATTTT
TRBV10-1,TRBD1,TRBJ2-3,-,CASSELGRGTEDTQYF,TGCGCCAGCAGTGAGCTGGGCAGGGGGACGGAGGATACGCAGTATTTT
TRBV19,TRBD1,TRBJ2-3,-,CATSDRETDTQYF,TGTGCCACCTCGGACAGGGAAACAGATACGCAGTATTTT
TRBV4-1,-,TRBJ1-5,-,CASSQVSGTPNQPQHF,TGCGCCAGCAGCCAAGTTAGCGGGACACCCAATCAGCCCCAGCATTTT
TRBV4-1,-,TRBJ2-2,-,CASSQDTRVWNTGELFF,TGCGCCAGCAGCCAAGATACCAGGGTGTGGAACACCGGGGAGCTGTTTTTT
TRBV18,TRBD2,TRBJ2-1,-,CASSPPGAGGPRSNEQFF,TGTGCCAGCTCACCACCTGGAGCGGGAGGCCCTAGGAGCAATGAGCAGTTCTTC
TRBV24-1,TRBD1,TRBJ1-3,-,CATSDTRGPGNTIYF,TGTGCCACCAGTGATACCAGGGGGCCCGGAAACACCATATATTTT
TRBV10-3,-,TRBJ1-2,-,CAISEPRTDAETF,TGTGCCATCAGTGAGCCTAGGACAGACGCTGAAACCTTC
TRBV11-2,TRBD2,TRBJ2-2,-,CASSKQVAGGPGTGELFF,TGTGCCAGCAGCAAACAAGTAGCGGGGGGGCCGGGCACCGGGGAGCTGTTTTTT
TRBV4-3,TRBD1,TRBJ1-4,few,CASSQETGGGREKLFF,TGCGCCAGCAGCCAAGAGACAGGGGGCGGAAGGGAAAAACTGTTTTTT
TRBV6-2/TRBV6-3,TRBD2,TRBJ2-7,-,CASSWTSGGPSYEQYF,TGTGCCAGCAGCTGGACTAGCGGGGGCCCCTCCTACGAGCAGTACTTC
TRBV30,-,TRBJ1-2,-,CAWSVIGGQIYGYTF,TGTGCCTGGAGTGTAATCGGGGGGCAGATCTATGGCTACACCTTC
TRBV18,-,TRBJ1-3,few,CASSPILGDSGNTIYF,TGTGCCAGCTCACCAATTCTAGGAGACTCTGGAAACACCATATATTTT